The present TCR beta chain was sequenced within a study of blood T cells in healthy people across ages. This CDR3 contains 17 residues. Trimming cost V 1 base and J 0 bases, with 10 bases left between them. Germline V lookup: CDR1 LGHNA, CDR2 YNFKEQ. This clonotype was seen a handful of times. The use of a sample-barcoded 5' primer and a J-beta primer mix characterized a second PCR of roughly 7 to 12 cycles. TCRdb re-analysed the 5' RACE reads in MiXCR, keeping a single row per CDR3 protein. Among roughly 500,000 distinct CDR3 sequences listed, 27% were seen once. Those donating, healthy Caucasian individuals from Russia, were aged roughly 6 to 95.

This TCR was sampled from a woman between 70 and 85 years old in good health. The sequenced sample consisted of blood. The gene calls are TRBV4-2 and TRBJ2-6, with TRBD1 as a possible D gene (5 bases). CDR3 in DNA: TGTGCCAGCAGCCAAGGGGCCAGGGTCTCTGGGGCCAACGTCCTGACTTTC. This sequence encodes CASSQGARVSGANVLTF.